This passage covers 4 T cell receptor beta chains from one sample sequenced in a study of blood T cell dynamics during melanoma immunotherapy. Time point reported: pre-treatment baseline. Profiling relied on immunoSEQ multiplex PCR, and the TCRdb table lists in-frame clones only, not all of them. The table shows roughly 16,000 clones, with roughly four fifths occurring only once. The sequences come from blood, collected from a patient treated with checkpoint blockade. These receptors were collected from a human donor with melanoma.

V is TRBV27 and J is TRBJ2-2; TRBD2 agrees at 13 bases. This CDR3 spans 18 amino acids. With 3 bases clipped from V and 4 bases from J, the junction kept 8 bases outside the gene matches. CDR1 and CDR2 (germline): MNHEY, SMNVEV (reference sequence). As DNA, the CDR3 is TGTGCCAGCAGTTTTGGGAGACTAGCGGGAGGAATCACCGGGGAGCTGTTTTTT. It translates to CASSFGRLAGGITGELFF.

The chain couples TRBV5-1 to TRBJ2-7; TRBD2 is a possible D gene (5 bases). Germline V gene lookup returns CDR1 SGHRS and CDR2 YFSETQ. The CDR3 extends over 14 amino acids. V was shortened by 0 bases and J by 4 bases, with 11 bases between the two germline ends. This CDR3 is CASSLDGNRYEQYF. The CDR3 DNA follows: TGCGCCAGCAGCTTGGACGGGAACCGATACGAGCAGTACTTC.

V is TRBV7-2 and J is TRBJ2-1; D remains ambiguous. The CDR3 loop spans 14 amino acids. Deletions cut 2 bases from V and 9 bases from J, with 14 bases between. The germline CDR1 and CDR2 sequences are SGHTA and FQGNSA. The CDR3 DNA is TGTGCCAGCAGCTTAAATAGATCTCCCGGTGAGCAGTTCTTC. Residues: CASSLNRSPGEQFF.

This clone was seen just once. This chain connects TRBV4-2 to TRBJ2-3; 9 bases align to TRBD2. Germline V gene lookup returns CDR1 LGHNA and CDR2 YNFKEQ. The CDR3 has 15 amino acids. V was clipped by 3 bases and J by 3 bases; unmatched bases: 4. The CDR3 spells CASSQVAGVTDTQYF. The DNA for the CDR3 is TGTGCCAGCAGCCAGGTAGCGGGAGTGACAGATACGCAGTATTTT.